This TCR beta chain was sequenced in a study of blood T cells in healthy people across ages. A second about 7 to 11 cycle PCR used barcoded and J-beta primers. TCRdb ran MiXCR on the 5' RACE reads and lists one entry per CDR3 protein. This sample has approximately 690,000 distinct CDR3 sequences, with roughly two fifths found just once. Germline CDR1 SGHTA, CDR2 FQGNSA. CDR3 length: 16 residues. V gave up 1 base and J gave up 2 bases, with 11 bases separating them. This clonotype was seen a handful of times. This TCR came from an elderly man in good health. The chain carries TRBV7-2 and TRBJ1-4; D unclear. Source material: blood. CDR3 in amino acids: CASSLGTMGTNEKLFF. DNA of the CDR3: TGTGCCAGCAGCTTAGGGACCATGGGGACTAATGAAAAACTGTTTTTT.